Listed here is a single T cell receptor beta chain. The data were taken from a study of T cell changes during pregnancy in multiple sclerosis. Clones were read by immunoSEQ multiplex PCR, and TCRdb kept only the in-frame ones, dropping some. The sample shows 90,000 to 120,000 clones, approximately 90% of them seen only once. V was trimmed by 2 bases and J by 1 base, leaving 3 bases between them. The CDR3 is made up of 13 amino acids. CDR1 KGHSH and CDR2 LQKENI come from the germline V gene. This receptor was taken from a female donor in good health, enrolled as a control in a pregnancy study. This sequence joins TRBV18 and TRBJ1-3; the D is unclear. Sequencing was performed on peripheral blood, taken in the third trimester of pregnancy. CDR3 protein: CASSPSSGNTIYF. CDR3 sequence (DNA): TGTGCCAGCTCACCATCGTCTGGAAACACCATATATTTT.